The 14 T cell receptor beta chains reported below all come from one sample, sequenced in a study of cytomegalovirus exposure and HLA in healthy donors. The PCR contained 60 Vbeta and 13 Jbeta primers. The assay was immunoSEQ multiplex PCR, and TCRdb's table has in-frame clones only and misses some. The data include fewer than 250,000 clones; the top ten clones carry over 0.75%. Sequencing was done on a sample of PBMCs. The receptor source for this set is a woman between 25 and 40 years old in good health and CMV-seropositive.

The CDR3: CASSLYSSRGGTEAFF. Written as DNA, the CDR3 is TGTGCCAGCAGCTTATATAGTAGTCGGGGGGGCACTGAAGCTTTCTTT. This rearrangement joins TRBV7-9 to TRBJ1-1, with a tentative D call TRBD1 (5 bases). This CDR3 has 16 residues. With 2 bases removed from V and 4 bases from J, the gap between germline ends came to 17 bases. Germline V gene sequence: CDR1 SEHNR, CDR2 FQNEAQ (reference sequence).

This chain links TRBV7-8 with TRBJ2-7; 8 nucleotides agree with TRBD2. Germline lookup yields CDR1 SGHVS and CDR2 FQNEAQ. There are 15 residues in the CDR3. J lost 7 bases, V lost 0 bases, and 8 bases had no gene match. The CDR3 DNA follows: TGTGCCAGCAGCTTAGCAATAGCGGGGACTCTTGAGCAGTACTTC. It translates to CASSLAIAGTLEQYF.

The chain couples TRBV10-3 to TRBJ2-5, with TRBD1 matching over 8 bases. The J call may be incorrect, as the DNA end agrees better with TRBJ2-7. This CDR3 spans 14 amino acids. CDR1 and CDR2 from the germline V gene are ENHRY and SYGVKD. The CDR3 is CAIPKGTGPYEQYF. DNA of the CDR3: TGTGCCATCCCAAAGGGGACAGGACCCTACGAGCAGTACTTC.

The chain is built from TRBV9 and TRBJ2-7, with D perhaps matching TRBD2 (6 bases). Germline V lookup: CDR1 SGDLS, CDR2 YYNGEE. The V and J ends lost 0 bases and 3 bases respectively, with 10 bases between them. This CDR3 is 14 amino acids long. The CDR3 region has the DNA TGTGCCAGCAGCGTAGACCTGGGGGGCTACGAGCAGTACTTC. Translating gives CASSVDLGGYEQYF.

CDR3 region: CASSPLRMRVTNTGELFF. The CDR3, as DNA: TGTGCCAGCAGCCCCCTCCGAATGCGCGTCACGAACACCGGGGAGCTGTTTTTT. The chain carries TRBV7-2 and TRBJ2-2, with D uncertain. This CDR3 region has 18 residues. Deletions cut 5 bases from V and 0 bases from J, with 19 bases between. The germline V gene has CDR1 SGHTA and CDR2 FQGNSA. The full variable domain, its missing parts supplied by reference TRBV7-2 and TRBJ2-2, is GAGVSQSPSNKVTEKGKDVELRCDPISGHTALYWYRQSLGQGLEFLIYFQGNSAPDKSGLPSDRFSAERTGGSVSTLTIQRTQQEDSAVYLCASSPLRMRVTNTGELFFGEGSRLTVL.

This chain connects TRBV4-1 to TRBJ2-7; TRBD2 agrees at 8 bases. Germline CDR1 reads MGHRA; CDR2 reads YSYEKL. The CDR3 has 18 residues. V trimming: 4 bases; J trimming: 2 bases; junction bases outside the gene matches: 16. The CDR3 nucleotides are TGCGCCAGCAGCCGCCGAAGTGGGGACGGGGGGGTTCCCTACGAGCAGTACTTC. Translated: CASSRRSGDGGVPYEQYF.

The chain joins TRBV6-5 to TRBJ2-2, with 7 bases fitting TRBD2. This CDR3 has 12 residues. From germline, CDR1 is MNHEY and CDR2 SVGAGI. After removal of 7 bases from V and 11 bases from J, the junction contained 7 bases not matched to a gene. CDR3: CASTGGTKELFF. For the CDR3, the DNA is TGTGCCAGCACCGGGGGGACGAAAGAGCTGTTTTTT.

This chain links TRBV5-8 with TRBJ1-5; D ambiguous. This CDR3 is built from 16 residues. With 0 bases removed from V and 0 bases from J, the gap between germline ends came to 10 bases. In germline, CDR1 is SGHTS, CDR2 YDEGEE. CDR3 DNA: TGTGCCAGCAGCTTGGATGGAGGGAGTAGCAATCAGCCCCAGCATTTT. This sequence encodes CASSLDGGSSNQPQHF.

The chain is built from TRBV6-6 and TRBJ1-5; 7 positions agree with TRBD1. Germline lookup yields CDR1 MNHNY and CDR2 SVGAGI (reference sequence). The V segment lost 7 bases and the J segment 1 base; nucleotides outside the gene matches: 10. The CDR3 length is 16 residues. CDR3 coding DNA: TGTGCCAGCACCCCGGGACAGTGGACGAGCAATCAGCCCCAGCATTTT. Protein: CASTPGQWTSNQPQHF.

The chain carries TRBV6-1 and TRBJ2-7, with D possibly matching TRBD1 (5 bases). Deletions cut 5 bases from V and 3 bases from J, with 11 bases between. The CDR3 contains 13 residues. Germline V CDR1 and CDR2: MNHNS, SASEGT. The CDR3 DNA sequence: TGTGCCAGCAGTTTTTTCCAGGGCTACGAGCAGTACTTC. As protein: CASSFFQGYEQYF.

This chain's CDR3 is CASHAASGRMWELFF. CDR3 in DNA: TGTGCCAGCCACGCGGCTAGCGGGAGGATGTGGGAGCTGTTTTTT. The chain couples TRBV21-1 to TRBJ2-2; the table calls TRBD2, which could not be checked here. TRBV21-1 constitutes a pseudogene. There are 15 residues in the CDR3.

This chain uses TRBV18 with TRBJ1-2, with TRBD1 as a possible D gene (6 bases). The V end was cut by 6 bases, the J end by 7 bases, with 21 bases between. The germline V gene encodes CDR1 KGHSH and CDR2 LQKENI. The CDR3 loop spans 15 amino acids. The CDR3 DNA reads as TGTGCCAGCTCCCCTCAATCGGGGGGCTCAAGTGGCTACACCTTC. Its translation is CASSPQSGGSSGYTF.

The gene calls are TRBV7-7 and TRBJ2-3; 13 bases align to TRBD2. The CDR3 has 16 amino acids. Germline lookup yields CDR1 SSHAT and CDR2 FNYEAQ (reference sequence). V shed 5 bases, J shed 1 base, and the junction held 3 bases outside the gene matches. This CDR3 is CASSVGLAGGTDTQYF. CDR3 nucleotides: TGTGCCAGCAGCGTCGGACTAGCGGGGGGCACAGATACGCAGTATTTT.

The chain recombines TRBV6-1 with TRBJ1-2, with D tentatively TRBD1 (5 bases). CDR1 and CDR2 from the germline V gene are MNHNS and SASEGT. The V end lost 2 bases, the J end lost 7 bases, and 14 bases lay between the germline ends. The CDR3 length is 14 residues. The CDR3, as DNA: TGTGCCAGCAGTGAAATGGCAGGGTATAGTGGCTACACCTTC. It encodes CASSEMAGYSGYTF.